The 25 T cell receptor beta chains below were found in one sample sequenced in a study of control samples from healthy donors and cancer patients. TCRdb's table, derived via immunoSEQ multiplex PCR, lists solely in-frame clones and lacks some. The top ten hold 0.68% of the sample, which has approximately 170,000 clones, 80% to 95% seen once. The specimen sequenced was blood. Every receptor here comes from a woman between 25 and 40 years old in good health.

This clone was observed a single time. The genes are TRBV3-1 (or the pseudogene TRBV3-2) and TRBJ2-3, with 12 bases lining up with TRBD2. CDR3 size: 22 residues. CDR1 and CDR2 (germline): LGHDT, YNNKEL (reference sequence). V shed 4 bases, J shed 0 bases, and the junction held 20 bases outside the gene matches. CDR3 amino acids: CASSPIYGGLAGGRGSTDTQYF. Written as DNA, the CDR3 is TGTGCCAGCAGCCCTATCTATGGTGGGCTAGCGGGAGGGCGAGGGAGCACAGATACGCAGTATTTT.

This chain links TRBV6-1 with TRBJ1-3; D is uncertain. Germline assignment: CDR1 MNHNS and CDR2 SASEGT. V was shortened by 3 bases and J by 0 bases, with 12 bases between the two germline ends. The CDR3 has 16 residues. DNA of the CDR3: TGTGCCAGCAGTGAGCCGGGCCGAGGCTCTGGAAACACCATATATTTT. Its protein is CASSEPGRGSGNTIYF.

The genes are TRBV2 and TRBJ1-1; TRBD1 might be the D (5 bases). This CDR3 spans 14 amino acids. Germline-derived CDR1 and CDR2 are SNHLY and FYNNEI. V lost 6 bases to trimming and J lost 2 bases, with 13 bases between them. The CDR3 sequence: CASSKGRTNTEAFF. The CDR3, as DNA: TGTGCCAGCAGCAAGGGGCGGACAAACACTGAAGCTTTCTTT.

This clone was seen just once. The CDR3: CASSAGELEKKLFF. The CDR3 DNA sequence: TGTGCCAGCAGCGCAGGGGAATTGGAGAAAAAACTGTTTTTT. The chain has TRBV9 and TRBJ1-4; D is possibly TRBD1 (6 bases). The CDR3 contains 14 residues. Trimming took off 3 bases at V and 9 bases at J, with 15 bases between the two ends. CDR1 SGDLS and CDR2 YYNGEE come from the germline V gene.

The chain employs TRBV18 and TRBJ2-4; 10 positions agree with TRBD1. The CDR3 runs 15 residues. Germline V gene sequence: CDR1 KGHSH, CDR2 LQKENI. V was clipped by 2 bases and J by 7 bases; unmatched bases: 5. In DNA, the CDR3 is TGTGCCAGCTCACCAAGAGGGACAGGGGAGAACATTCAGTACTTC. Protein sequence: CASSPRGTGENIQYF.

The V gene is TRBV6-1, the J gene TRBJ2-5; D gene unclear. The V gene's germline CDR1 is MNHNS and CDR2 SASEGT. Between the trimmed V and J ends, which lost 2 bases and 5 bases, there was a span of 15 bases. This CDR3 has 15 residues. This chain's CDR3 is CASSEIERYSETQYF. CDR3 bases: TGTGCCAGCAGTGAAATTGAGCGTTATTCGGAGACCCAGTACTTC.

The genes are TRBV7-2 and TRBJ1-2, with D perhaps matching TRBD1 (6 bases). The CDR3 loop spans 14 amino acids. Trimming stripped 5 bases from V and 2 bases from J, with 12 bases between. From germline, CDR1 is SGHTA and CDR2 FQGNSA. In DNA, the CDR3 is TGTGCCAGCAGCACGGGGACAATCAACTATGGCTACACCTTC. This gives the protein CASSTGTINYGYTF.

CDR3 region: CASSQFGNEKLFF. CDR3 sequence (DNA): TGCGCCAGCAGCCAATTTGGGAATGAAAAACTGTTTTTT. The chain carries TRBV4-1 and TRBJ1-4; D ambiguous. There are 13 residues in the CDR3. V lost 2 bases, J lost 5 bases, and 6 bases lay in between. Germline values: CDR1 MGHRA, CDR2 YSYEKL.

This chain joins TRBV5-4 and TRBJ2-3, with D perhaps matching TRBD2 (5 bases). This CDR3 is built from 14 residues. CDR1 is SGHNT, CDR2 YYREEE, per germline (reference sequence). Trimming shortened V by 0 bases and J by 6 bases, and 11 bases separated the two germline ends. The CDR3 DNA is TGTGCCAGCAGCTTGGGGGCCGCTAGCGATACGCAGTATTTT. This encodes CASSLGAASDTQYF.

The rearrangement joins TRBV28 to TRBJ1-4, with a possible D match to TRBD1 (5 bases). The CDR3 spans 15 residues. The V and J ends lost 10 bases and 8 bases respectively, with 23 bases between them. Germline CDR1 is MDHEN and CDR2 is SYDVKM. The CDR3 spells CATSSPSGSGEKLFF. DNA of the CDR3: TGTGCCACCAGCTCCCCCTCAGGGTCCGGGGAAAAACTGTTTTTT.

The CDR3 loop reads CAIHSSSGSRDEQYF. The CDR3 bases are TGTGCCATCCATTCCTCTAGCGGGAGTAGGGACGAGCAGTACTTC. The chain is built from TRBV10-3 and TRBJ2-7; 10 bases agree with TRBD2. The CDR3 runs to 15 residues. With V trimmed by 8 bases and J by 5 bases, 12 bases remained unmatched. CDR1 and CDR2 from the germline V gene are ENHRY and SYGVKD.

The chain is built from TRBV9 and TRBJ1-5; no clear D. The V end was cut by 0 bases, the J end by 7 bases, with 8 bases between. The CDR3 covers 13 residues. CDR1 and CDR2 from the germline V gene are SGDLS and YYNGEE. This CDR3 reads CASSVAVDQPQHF. In DNA, the CDR3 is TGTGCCAGCAGCGTAGCGGTGGACCAGCCCCAGCATTTT.

CDR3 bases: TGTGCCAGCAGCTTGTCGGGGGCCGGACCCGGGGAGCTGTTTTTT. Translated, it gives CASSLSGAGPGELFF. The chain employs TRBV5-4 and TRBJ2-2, with D perhaps given as TRBD1 or TRBD2 (6 bases each). CDR1 and CDR2 from the germline V gene are SGHNT and YYREEE (reference sequence). V was pared by 1 base and J by 6 bases, with 13 bases between. The CDR3 covers 15 residues.

This clone has only one observation. The rearrangement links TRBV6-5 to TRBJ1-2; TRBD1 agrees at 11 bases. Germline trimming cut 6 bases from V and 2 bases from J; bases unmatched to any gene: 5. This CDR3 has 15 residues. The germline V gene encodes CDR1 MNHEY and CDR2 SVGAGI. Here the CDR3 reads CASRPDRGRNYGYTF. The CDR3 nucleotides are TGTGCCAGCAGACCGGACAGGGGGCGAAACTATGGCTACACCTTC.

This clone was detected once. V gene TRBV5-1 combines with J gene TRBJ2-2; D is possibly TRBD2 (5 bases). The CDR3 runs to 15 residues. V was pared by 5 bases and J by 0 bases, with 11 bases between. CDR1 and CDR2 from the germline V gene are SGHRS and YFSETQ. The CDR3 protein is CASRDLRANTGELFF. The CDR3 region has the DNA TGCGCCAGCAGGGACCTGCGGGCGAACACCGGGGAGCTGTTTTTT. The whole variable domain, filled in from reference TRBV5-1 and TRBJ2-2, reads KAGVTQTPRYLIKTRGQQVTLSCSPISGHRSVSWYQQTPGQGLQFLFEYFSETQRNKGNFPGRFSGRQFSNSRSEMNVSTLELGDSALYLCASRDLRANTGELFFGEGSRLTVL.

This clone is a singleton in its sample. This chain connects TRBV24-1 to TRBJ2-3; 8 bases line up with TRBD1. The germline V gene encodes CDR1 KGHDR and CDR2 SFDVKD. J gave up 2 bases and V 4 bases, and 10 bases lay outside the gene matches. The CDR3 has 17 amino acids. The CDR3 nucleotides read TGTGCCACCAGTGACCCTGGGGACAGGAAAATCACAGATACGCAGTATTTT. Translating it yields CATSDPGDRKITDTQYF.

The rearrangement joins TRBV7-9 to TRBJ2-7; D uncertain. V was trimmed by 3 bases and J by 6 bases, leaving 15 bases between them. This CDR3 comprises 14 residues. CDR1 and CDR2 from the germline V gene are SEHNR and FQNEAQ (reference sequence). CDR3: CASSFQETPLEQYF. As DNA, the CDR3 is TGTGCCAGCAGCTTCCAGGAGACGCCTCTCGAGCAGTACTTC.

To note about this clone: Other nucleotide sequences from this sample produce the same CDR3. This sequence joins TRBV11-2 and TRBJ1-2, with no clear D. Trimming shortened V by 0 bases and J by 5 bases, and 13 bases separated the two germline ends. Germline-derived CDR1 and CDR2 are SGHAT and FQNNGV. The CDR3 has 15 residues. The CDR3 region is CASSLEGPSGYGYTF. CDR3 in DNA: TGTGCCAGCAGCTTAGAGGGCCCCTCCGGTTATGGCTACACCTTC. The whole variable domain, remainder taken from reference TRBV11-2 and TRBJ1-2, is EAGVAQSPRYKIIEKRQSVAFWCNPISGHATLYWYQQILGQGPKLLIQFQNNGVVDDSQLPKDRFSAERLKGVDSTLKIQPAKLEDSAVYLCASSLEGPSGYGYTFGSGTRLTVV.

The rearrangement uses TRBV5-1 and TRBJ1-4; possible D gene TRBD1, 5 bases. The CDR3 length is 15 residues. Trimming removed 0 bases from V and 3 bases from J, with 9 bases in between. Germline CDR1 and CDR2: SGHRS and YFSETQ. CDR3: CASSLGGRANEKLFF. In nucleotides, the CDR3 is TGCGCCAGCAGCTTGGGGGGGAGAGCTAATGAAAAACTGTTTTTT.

The count of this clone is one. The rearrangement joins TRBV7-3 to TRBJ2-1, with 7 bases fitting TRBD2. Unmatched junction bases numbered 5, after V lost 2 bases and J lost 4 bases. Germline CDR1 reads SGHTA; CDR2 reads FQGTGA. The CDR3 has 15 amino acids. DNA for the CDR3: TGTGCCAGCAGCTTAGCTAGCGGAATGTACAATGAGCAGTTCTTC. This translates into CASSLASGMYNEQFF.

The chain has TRBV5-1 and TRBJ1-2; D is undetermined. The CDR3 sequence is 12 residues long. Germline CDR1 reads SGHRS; CDR2 reads YFSETQ. Trimming took off 4 bases at V and 0 bases at J, with 4 bases between the two ends. CDR3 DNA sequence: TGCGCCAGCAGCGAGGCTAACTATGGCTACACCTTC. It specifies CASSEANYGYTF. Full variable domain (rest looked up from reference TRBV5-1 and TRBJ1-2): KAGVTQTPRYLIKTRGQQVTLSCSPISGHRSVSWYQQTPGQGLQFLFEYFSETQRNKGNFPGRFSGRQFSNSRSEMNVSTLELGDSALYLCASSEANYGYTFGSGTRLTVV.

This chain links TRBV5-8 with TRBJ1-5, with D perhaps matching TRBD1 (5 bases). V lost 1 base to trimming and J lost 9 bases, with 14 bases between them. The CDR3 runs to 14 residues. Germline assignment: CDR1 SGHTS and CDR2 YDEGEE. CDR3 in DNA: TGTGCCAGCAGCTTGTCCGCGGGACGATGGCCCCAGCATTTT. It specifies CASSLSAGRWPQHF.

V is TRBV28 and J is TRBJ2-7; D remains unclear. Per germline, CDR1 MDHEN and CDR2 SYDVKM. The CDR3 sequence is 11 residues long. Deletions cut 6 bases from V and 1 base from J, with 4 bases between. CDR3 bases: TGTGCCAGCAGGTCGTCCTACGAGCAGTACTTC. Protein: CASRSSYEQYF.

This clone appeared a single time. CDR3 bases: TGTGCCAGCAGCTCCTTAGCGGGAGAACTTTACGAGCAGTACTTC. This translates into CASSSLAGELYEQYF. V and J are TRBV7-8 and TRBJ2-7, with 9 positions matching TRBD2. The CDR3 totals 15 residues. Germline trimming cut 4 bases from V and 4 bases from J; bases unmatched to any gene: 8. Germline CDR1 reads SGHVS; CDR2 reads FQNEAQ.

The V call is TRBV2, the J call TRBJ1-5; 7 bases map to TRBD1. J gave up 5 bases and V 6 bases, and 7 bases lay outside the gene matches. The CDR3 extends over 14 amino acids. Germline loops: CDR1 SNHLY, CDR2 FYNNEI. CDR3 in DNA: TGTGCCAGCAGATACAGGGGAGTGGATCAGCCCCAGCATTTT. It yields the protein CASRYRGVDQPQHF. Full variable domain (remainder filled in from reference TRBV2 and TRBJ1-5): EPEVTQTPSHQVTQMGQEVILRCVPISNHLYFYWYRQILGQKVEFLVSFYNNEISEKSEIFDDQFSVERPDGSNFTLKIRSTKLEDSAMYFCASRYRGVDQPQHFGDGTRLSIL.